The 9 T cell receptor beta chains below come from one sample, sequenced in a study of blood T cell repertoires in COVID-19. This table comes from immunoSEQ multiplex PCR, and its TCRdb copy is limited to in-frame clones, with some not included. This table has some 220,000 clones, 80% to 90% appearing once. Sequencing was done on a sample of peripheral blood. The receptors derive from a man between 45 and 60 years old with active or convalescent COVID-19.

The chain joins TRBV19 to TRBJ1-3, with TRBD1 identical over 9 bases. The CDR3 totals 15 residues. The V gene end was trimmed by 5 bases and the J gene end by 4 bases; junction bases not matched to a gene: 6. Germline lookup yields CDR1 LNHDA and CDR2 SQIVND (reference sequence). CDR3 region: CASSPQGAIGNTIYF. The CDR3, as DNA: TGTGCCAGTAGTCCACAGGGGGCAATCGGAAACACCATATATTTT. The whole variable domain, filled in from reference TRBV19 and TRBJ1-3, reads DGGITQSPKYLFRKEGQNVTLSCEQNLNHDAMYWYRQDPGQGLRLIYYSQIVNDFQKGDIAEGYSVSREKKESFPLTVTSAQKNPTAFYLCASSPQGAIGNTIYFGEGSWLTVV.

This clone was counted once. The J gene is TRBJ2-1, the V gene TRBV19, with 8 nucleotides matching TRBD2. Germline V gene sequence: CDR1 LNHDA, CDR2 SQIVND (reference sequence). Unmatched junction bases numbered 7, after V lost 5 bases and J lost 1 base. The CDR3 covers 16 residues. DNA for the CDR3: TGTGCCAGTAGTCTTAGCGGGGTCCCTTCCTACAATGAGCAGTTCTTC. It is translated as CASSLSGVPSYNEQFF. Combining the CDR3 with reference TRBV19 and TRBJ2-1 gives the whole variable domain DGGITQSPKYLFRKEGQNVTLSCEQNLNHDAMYWYRQDPGQGLRLIYYSQIVNDFQKGDIAEGYSVSREKKESFPLTVTSAQKNPTAFYLCASSLSGVPSYNEQFFGPGTRLTVL.

With respect to this clone: The same CDR3 arises from other DNA sequences in this sample as well. The CDR3 spells CASSLARENTEAFF. The CDR3 region has the DNA TGTGCCAGCAGCTTAGCCCGAGAGAACACTGAAGCTTTCTTT. The rearrangement joins TRBV7-8 to TRBJ1-1; D call uncertain. Germline V gene sequence: CDR1 SGHVS, CDR2 FQNEAQ. The CDR3 spans 14 residues. V gave up 0 bases and J gave up 1 base, with 6 bases separating them.

The V and J genes are TRBV28 and TRBJ1-2; the match to TRBD1 covers 9 bases. The ends lost 8 bases at V and 0 bases at J; junction bases unmatched: 10. This CDR3 spans 16 amino acids. Germline V gene sequence: CDR1 MDHEN, CDR2 SYDVKM. CDR3 amino acids: CASFTPGTGTNYGYTF. DNA for the CDR3: TGTGCCAGCTTCACCCCGGGGACAGGGACTAACTATGGCTACACCTTC.

The chain couples TRBV6-2 or TRBV6-3 to TRBJ2-2, with TRBD1 identical over 9 bases. The CDR3 sequence is 15 residues long. The germline gives CDR1 MNHEY, CDR2 SVGEGT. Trimming at V came to 0 bases and at J to 7 bases, leaving 3 bases not matched to a gene. CDR3 amino acids: CASSYSGTGLGELFF. The CDR3 DNA sequence: TGTGCCAGCAGTTACTCAGGGACAGGGCTCGGGGAGCTGTTTTTT.

The chain combines TRBV7-8 with TRBJ2-3, with a weak D call TRBD1 (6 bases). Per the germline V gene, CDR1 is SGHVS and CDR2 is FQNEAQ. The V and J ends lost 3 bases and 6 bases respectively, with 13 bases between them. The CDR3 sequence is 14 residues long. The CDR3 coding sequence is TGTGCCAGCAGCTTGGACACAGGGTCGGATACGCAGTATTTT. Translation gives CASSLDTGSDTQYF.

V is TRBV3-1 (or the pseudogene TRBV3-2) and J is TRBJ1-1; the match to TRBD1 covers 9 bases. Germline lookup yields CDR1 LGHDT and CDR2 YNNKEL (reference sequence). This CDR3 has 17 residues. Unmatched junction bases numbered 7, after V lost 2 bases and J lost 0 bases. The CDR3 DNA follows: TGTGCCAGCAGCCAATTACAGGGGGCTGGGGTGAACACTGAAGCTTTCTTT. Amino acid sequence: CASSQLQGAGVNTEAFF.

This clone was seen more than once but under ten times. The chain joins TRBV15 to TRBJ2-7; a weak D match, TRBD2 (6 bases). CDR1 and CDR2 from the germline V gene are LNHNV and YYDKDF (reference sequence). With 4 bases removed from V and 3 bases from J, the gap between germline ends came to 10 bases. The CDR3 contains 13 residues. This CDR3 reads CATSIGLNYEQYF. As DNA, the CDR3 is TGTGCCACCAGCATAGGACTAAACTACGAGCAGTACTTC.

This rearrangement joins TRBV27 to TRBJ2-2; 13 positions match TRBD2. Germline lookup yields CDR1 MNHEY and CDR2 SMNVEV (reference sequence). The CDR3 is 19 residues long. With V trimmed by 0 bases and J by 4 bases, 8 bases remained unmatched. As DNA, the CDR3 is TGTGCCAGCAGTTTATCCCGTGGACTAGCGGGAGCGGGCACCGGGGAGCTGTTTTTT. Translated: CASSLSRGLAGAGTGELFF.